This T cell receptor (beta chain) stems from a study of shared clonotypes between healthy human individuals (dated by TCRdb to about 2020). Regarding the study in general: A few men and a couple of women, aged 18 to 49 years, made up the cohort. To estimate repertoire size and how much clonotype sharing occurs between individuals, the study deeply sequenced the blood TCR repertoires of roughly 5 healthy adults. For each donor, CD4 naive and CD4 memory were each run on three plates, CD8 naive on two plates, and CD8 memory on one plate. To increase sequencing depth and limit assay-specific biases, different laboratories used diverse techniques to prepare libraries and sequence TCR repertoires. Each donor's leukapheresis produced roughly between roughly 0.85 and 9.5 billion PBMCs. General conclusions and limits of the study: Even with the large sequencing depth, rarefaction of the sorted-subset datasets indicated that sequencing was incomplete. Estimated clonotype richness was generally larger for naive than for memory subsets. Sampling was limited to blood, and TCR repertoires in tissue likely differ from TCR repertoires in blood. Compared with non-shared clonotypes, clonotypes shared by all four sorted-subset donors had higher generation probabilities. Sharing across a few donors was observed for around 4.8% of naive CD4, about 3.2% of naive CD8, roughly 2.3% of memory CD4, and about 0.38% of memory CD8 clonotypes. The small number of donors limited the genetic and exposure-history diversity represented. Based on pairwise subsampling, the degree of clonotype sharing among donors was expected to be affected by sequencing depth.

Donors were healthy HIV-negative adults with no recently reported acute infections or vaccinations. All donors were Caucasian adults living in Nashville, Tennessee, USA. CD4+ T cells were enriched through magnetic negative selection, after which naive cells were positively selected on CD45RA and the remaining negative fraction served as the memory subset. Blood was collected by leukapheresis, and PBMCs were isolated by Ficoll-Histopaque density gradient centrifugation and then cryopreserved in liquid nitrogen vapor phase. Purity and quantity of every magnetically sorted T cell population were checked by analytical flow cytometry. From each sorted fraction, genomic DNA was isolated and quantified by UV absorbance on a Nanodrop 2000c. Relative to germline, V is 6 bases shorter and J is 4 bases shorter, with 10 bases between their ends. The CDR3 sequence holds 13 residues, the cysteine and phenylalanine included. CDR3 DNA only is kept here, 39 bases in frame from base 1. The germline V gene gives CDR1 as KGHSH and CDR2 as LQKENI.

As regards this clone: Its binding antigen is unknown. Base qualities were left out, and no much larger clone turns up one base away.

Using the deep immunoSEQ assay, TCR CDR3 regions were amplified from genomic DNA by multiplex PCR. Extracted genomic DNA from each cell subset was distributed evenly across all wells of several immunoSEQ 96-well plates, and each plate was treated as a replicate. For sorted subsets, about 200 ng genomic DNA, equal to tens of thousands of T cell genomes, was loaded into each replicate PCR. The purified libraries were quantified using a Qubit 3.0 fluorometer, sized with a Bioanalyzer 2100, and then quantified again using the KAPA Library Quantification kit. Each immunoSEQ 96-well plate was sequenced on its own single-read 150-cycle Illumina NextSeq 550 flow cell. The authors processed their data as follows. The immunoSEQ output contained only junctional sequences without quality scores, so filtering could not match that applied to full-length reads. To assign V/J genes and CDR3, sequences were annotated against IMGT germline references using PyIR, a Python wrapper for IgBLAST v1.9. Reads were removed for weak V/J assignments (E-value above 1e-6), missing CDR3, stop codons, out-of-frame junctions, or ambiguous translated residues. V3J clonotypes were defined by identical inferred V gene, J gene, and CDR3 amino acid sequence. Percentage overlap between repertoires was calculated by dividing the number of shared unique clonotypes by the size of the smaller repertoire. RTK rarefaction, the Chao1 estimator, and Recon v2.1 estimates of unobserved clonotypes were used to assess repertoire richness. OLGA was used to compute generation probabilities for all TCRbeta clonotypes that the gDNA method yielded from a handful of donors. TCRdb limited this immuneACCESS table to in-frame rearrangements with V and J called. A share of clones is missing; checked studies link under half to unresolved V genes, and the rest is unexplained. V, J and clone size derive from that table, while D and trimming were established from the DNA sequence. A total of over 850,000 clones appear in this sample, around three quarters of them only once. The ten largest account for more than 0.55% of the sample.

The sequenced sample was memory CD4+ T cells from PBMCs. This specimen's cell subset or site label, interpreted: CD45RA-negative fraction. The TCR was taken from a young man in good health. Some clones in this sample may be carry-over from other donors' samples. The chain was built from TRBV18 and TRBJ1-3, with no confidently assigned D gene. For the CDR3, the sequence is CASSAAYGNTIYF. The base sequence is TGTGCCAGCTCTGCGGCGTACGGAAACACCATATATTTT.